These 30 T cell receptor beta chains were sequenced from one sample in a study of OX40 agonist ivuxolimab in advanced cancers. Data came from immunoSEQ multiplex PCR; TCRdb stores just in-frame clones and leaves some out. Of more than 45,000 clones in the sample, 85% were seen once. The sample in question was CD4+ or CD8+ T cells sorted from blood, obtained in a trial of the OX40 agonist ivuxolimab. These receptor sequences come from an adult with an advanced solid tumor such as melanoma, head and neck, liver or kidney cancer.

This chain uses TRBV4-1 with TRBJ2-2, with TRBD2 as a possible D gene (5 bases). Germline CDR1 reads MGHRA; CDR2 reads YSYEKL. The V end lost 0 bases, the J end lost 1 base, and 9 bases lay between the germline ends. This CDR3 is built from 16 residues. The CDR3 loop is CASSQETGVNTGELFF. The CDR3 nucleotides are TGCGCCAGCAGCCAAGAAACCGGGGTGAACACCGGGGAGCTGTTTTTT.

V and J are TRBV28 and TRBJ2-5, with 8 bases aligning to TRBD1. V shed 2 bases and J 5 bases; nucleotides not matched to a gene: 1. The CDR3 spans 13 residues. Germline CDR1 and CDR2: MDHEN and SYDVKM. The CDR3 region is CASSLGQGETQYF. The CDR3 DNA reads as TGTGCCAGCAGTTTAGGACAGGGCGAGACCCAGTACTTC.

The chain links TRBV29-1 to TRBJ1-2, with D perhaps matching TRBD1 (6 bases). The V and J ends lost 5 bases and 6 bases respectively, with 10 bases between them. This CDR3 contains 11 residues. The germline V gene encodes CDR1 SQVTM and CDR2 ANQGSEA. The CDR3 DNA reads TGCAGCGTTTGGGGACACGATGGCTACACCTTC. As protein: CSVWGHDGYTF.

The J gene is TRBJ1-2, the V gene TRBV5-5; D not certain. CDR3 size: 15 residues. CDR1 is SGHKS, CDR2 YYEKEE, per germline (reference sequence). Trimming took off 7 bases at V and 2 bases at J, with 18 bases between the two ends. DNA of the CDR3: TGTGCCAGCTTACCGATACCAATCGGGAACTATGGCTACACCTTC. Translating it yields CASLPIPIGNYGYTF.

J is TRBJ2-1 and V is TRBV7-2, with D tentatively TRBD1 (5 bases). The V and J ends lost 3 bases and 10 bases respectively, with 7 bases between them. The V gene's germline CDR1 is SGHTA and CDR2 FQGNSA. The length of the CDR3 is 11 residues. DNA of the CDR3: TGTGCCAGCAGCTTCAGACAGGAGCAGTTCTTC. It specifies CASSFRQEQFF.

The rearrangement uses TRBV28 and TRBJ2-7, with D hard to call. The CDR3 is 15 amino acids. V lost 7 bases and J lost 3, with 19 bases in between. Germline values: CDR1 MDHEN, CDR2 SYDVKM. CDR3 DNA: TGTGCCAGCAACCTTTTCTCCAAGGGTAACTACGAGCAGTACTTC. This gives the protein CASNLFSKGNYEQYF.

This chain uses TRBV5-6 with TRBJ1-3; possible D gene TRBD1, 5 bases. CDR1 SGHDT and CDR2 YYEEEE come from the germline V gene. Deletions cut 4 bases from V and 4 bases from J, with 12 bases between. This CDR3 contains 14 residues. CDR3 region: CASSPWAGGNTIYF. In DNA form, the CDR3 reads TGTGCCAGCAGCCCCTGGGCAGGGGGAAACACCATATATTTT.

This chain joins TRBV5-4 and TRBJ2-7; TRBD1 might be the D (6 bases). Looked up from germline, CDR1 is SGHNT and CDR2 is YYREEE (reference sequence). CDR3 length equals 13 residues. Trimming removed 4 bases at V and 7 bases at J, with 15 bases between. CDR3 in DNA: TGTGCCAGCAGCCAGACCAACAGGGAAGAGCAGTACTTC. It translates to CASSQTNREEQYF.

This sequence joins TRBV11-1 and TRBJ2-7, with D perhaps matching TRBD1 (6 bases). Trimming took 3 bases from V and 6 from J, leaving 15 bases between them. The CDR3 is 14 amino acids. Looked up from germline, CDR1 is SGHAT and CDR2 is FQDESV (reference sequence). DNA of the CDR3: TGTGCCAGCAGCTTGGGCAGGGGAAGTTCCGAGCAGTACTTC. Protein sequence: CASSLGRGSSEQYF.

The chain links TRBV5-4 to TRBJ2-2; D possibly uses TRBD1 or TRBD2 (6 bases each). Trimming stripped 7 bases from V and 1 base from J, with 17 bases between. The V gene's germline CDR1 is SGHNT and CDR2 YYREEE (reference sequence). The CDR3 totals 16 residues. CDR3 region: CASQREGGLNTGELFF. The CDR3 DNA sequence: TGTGCCAGCCAGAGAGAAGGGGGGTTGAACACCGGGGAGCTGTTTTTT.

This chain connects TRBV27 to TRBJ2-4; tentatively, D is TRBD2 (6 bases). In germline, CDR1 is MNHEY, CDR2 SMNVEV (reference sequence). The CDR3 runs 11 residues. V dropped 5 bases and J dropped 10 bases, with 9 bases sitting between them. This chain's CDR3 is CASSQGTIQYF. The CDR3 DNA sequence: TGTGCCAGCAGTCAAGGGACTATTCAGTACTTC.

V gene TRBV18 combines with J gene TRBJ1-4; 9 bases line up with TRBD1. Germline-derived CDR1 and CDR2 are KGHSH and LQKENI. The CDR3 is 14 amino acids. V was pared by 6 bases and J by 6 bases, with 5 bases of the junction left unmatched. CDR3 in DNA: TGTGCCAGCTCGCCGGACAGGGGAGATGAAAAACTGTTTTTT. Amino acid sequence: CASSPDRGDEKLFF.

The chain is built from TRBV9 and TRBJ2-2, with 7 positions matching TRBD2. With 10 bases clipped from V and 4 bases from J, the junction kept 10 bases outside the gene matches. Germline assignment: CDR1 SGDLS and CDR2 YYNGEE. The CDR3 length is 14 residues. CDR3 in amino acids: CASAWGGPTGELFF. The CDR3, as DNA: TGTGCCTCTGCCTGGGGGGGTCCCACCGGGGAGCTGTTTTTT.

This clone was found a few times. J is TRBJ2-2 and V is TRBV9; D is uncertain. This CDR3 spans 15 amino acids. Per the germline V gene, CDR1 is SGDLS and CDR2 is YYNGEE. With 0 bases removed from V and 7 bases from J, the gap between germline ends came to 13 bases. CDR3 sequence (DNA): TGTGCCAGCAGCGTAGAAACCTTGCCGAGCGGGGAGCTGTTTTTT. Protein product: CASSVETLPSGELFF.

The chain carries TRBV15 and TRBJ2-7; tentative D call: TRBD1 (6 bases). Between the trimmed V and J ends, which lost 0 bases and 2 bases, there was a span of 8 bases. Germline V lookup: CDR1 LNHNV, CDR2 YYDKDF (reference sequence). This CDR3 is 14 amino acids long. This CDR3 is CATSRDKGAYEQYF. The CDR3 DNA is TGTGCCACCAGCAGAGATAAGGGGGCCTACGAGCAGTACTTC. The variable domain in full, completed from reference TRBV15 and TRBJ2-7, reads DAMVIQNPRYQVTQFGKPVTLSCSQTLNHNVMYWYQQKSSQAPKLLFHYYDKDFNNEADTPDNFQSRRPNTSFCFLDIRSPGLGDTAMYLCATSRDKGAYEQYFGPGTRLTVT.

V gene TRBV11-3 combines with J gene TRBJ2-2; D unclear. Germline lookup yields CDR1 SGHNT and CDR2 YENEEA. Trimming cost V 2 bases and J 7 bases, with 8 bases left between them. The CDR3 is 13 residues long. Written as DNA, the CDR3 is TGTGCCAGCAGCTTAAAAATGAACGGGGAGCTGTTTTTT. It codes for CASSLKMNGELFF.

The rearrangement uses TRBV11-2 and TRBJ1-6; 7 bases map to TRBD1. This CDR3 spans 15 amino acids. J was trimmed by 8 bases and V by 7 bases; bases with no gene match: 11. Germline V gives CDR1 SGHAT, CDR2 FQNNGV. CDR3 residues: CASTHFLDRDSPLHF. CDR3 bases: TGTGCCAGCACCCACTTCCTCGACAGGGATTCACCCCTCCACTTT.

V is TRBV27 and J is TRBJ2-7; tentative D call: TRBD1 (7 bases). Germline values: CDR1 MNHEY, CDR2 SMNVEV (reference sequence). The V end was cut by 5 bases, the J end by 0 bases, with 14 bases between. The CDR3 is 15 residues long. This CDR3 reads CASSRPGGSSYEQYF. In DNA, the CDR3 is TGTGCCAGCAGTAGGCCAGGGGGGTCCTCCTACGAGCAGTACTTC.

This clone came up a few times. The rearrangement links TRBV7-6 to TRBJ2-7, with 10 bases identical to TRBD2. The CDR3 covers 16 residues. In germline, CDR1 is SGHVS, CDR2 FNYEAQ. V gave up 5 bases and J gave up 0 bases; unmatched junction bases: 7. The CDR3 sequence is CASSLGLAVTSYEQYF. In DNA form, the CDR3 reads TGTGCCAGCAGCCTCGGACTAGCGGTAACCTCCTACGAGCAGTACTTC.

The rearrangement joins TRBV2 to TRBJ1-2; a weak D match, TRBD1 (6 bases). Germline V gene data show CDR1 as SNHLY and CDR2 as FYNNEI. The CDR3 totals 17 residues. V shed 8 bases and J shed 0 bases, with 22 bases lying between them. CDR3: CASSKGGGVVSNYGYTF. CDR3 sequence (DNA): TGTGCCAGCTCCAAGGGAGGGGGGGTTGTTTCTAACTATGGCTACACCTTC.

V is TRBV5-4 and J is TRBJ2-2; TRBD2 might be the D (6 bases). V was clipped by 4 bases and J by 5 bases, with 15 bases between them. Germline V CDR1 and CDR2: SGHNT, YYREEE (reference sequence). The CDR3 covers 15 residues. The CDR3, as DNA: TGTGCCAGCAGCCGAGGAGGGCTAGCTACCGGGGAGCTGTTTTTT. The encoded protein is CASSRGGLATGELFF.

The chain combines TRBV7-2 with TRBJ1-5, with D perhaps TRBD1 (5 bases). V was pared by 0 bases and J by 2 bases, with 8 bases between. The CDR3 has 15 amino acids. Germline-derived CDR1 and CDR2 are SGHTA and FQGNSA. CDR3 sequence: CASSLAVGGNQPQHF. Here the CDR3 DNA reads TGTGCCAGCAGCTTAGCGGTAGGGGGCAATCAGCCCCAGCATTTT.

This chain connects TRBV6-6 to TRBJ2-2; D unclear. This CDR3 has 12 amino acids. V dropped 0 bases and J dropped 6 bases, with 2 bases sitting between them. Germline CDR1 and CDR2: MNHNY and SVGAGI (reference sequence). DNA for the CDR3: TGTGCCAGCAGTTACTCGGCCGGGGAGCTGTTTTTT. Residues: CASSYSAGELFF.

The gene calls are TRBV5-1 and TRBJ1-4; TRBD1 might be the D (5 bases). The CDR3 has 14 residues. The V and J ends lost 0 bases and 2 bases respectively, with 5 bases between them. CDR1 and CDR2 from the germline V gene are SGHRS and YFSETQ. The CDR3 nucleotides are TGCGCCAGCAGCTTGGGGGACACTAATGAAAAACTGTTTTTT. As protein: CASSLGDTNEKLFF.

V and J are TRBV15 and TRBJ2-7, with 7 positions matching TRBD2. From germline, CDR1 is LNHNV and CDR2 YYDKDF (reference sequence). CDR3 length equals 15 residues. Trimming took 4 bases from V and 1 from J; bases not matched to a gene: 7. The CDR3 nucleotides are TGTGCCACCAGCAAAGGGCGCGGGAGTTCCTACGAGCAGTACTTC. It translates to CATSKGRGSSYEQYF.

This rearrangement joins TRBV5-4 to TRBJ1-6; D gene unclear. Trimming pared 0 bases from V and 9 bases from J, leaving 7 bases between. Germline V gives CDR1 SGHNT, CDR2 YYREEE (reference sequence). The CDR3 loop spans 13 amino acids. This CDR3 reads CASSLESASPLHF. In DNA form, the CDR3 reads TGTGCCAGCAGCTTGGAGTCAGCTTCACCCCTCCACTTT.

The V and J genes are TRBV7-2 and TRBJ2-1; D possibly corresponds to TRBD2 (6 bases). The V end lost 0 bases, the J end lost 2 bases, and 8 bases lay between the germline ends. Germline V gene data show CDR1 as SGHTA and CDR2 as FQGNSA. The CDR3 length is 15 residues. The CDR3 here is CASSLARGTYNEQFF. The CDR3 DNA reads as TGTGCCAGCAGCTTAGCTCGGGGGACCTACAATGAGCAGTTCTTC.

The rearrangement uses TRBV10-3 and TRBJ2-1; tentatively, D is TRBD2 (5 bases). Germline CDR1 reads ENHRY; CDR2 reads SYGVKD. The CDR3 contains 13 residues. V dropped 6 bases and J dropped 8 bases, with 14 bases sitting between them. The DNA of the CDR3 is TGTGCCATCAGGGCAGGAGGCTTGGATGAGCAGTTCTTC. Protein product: CAIRAGGLDEQFF.

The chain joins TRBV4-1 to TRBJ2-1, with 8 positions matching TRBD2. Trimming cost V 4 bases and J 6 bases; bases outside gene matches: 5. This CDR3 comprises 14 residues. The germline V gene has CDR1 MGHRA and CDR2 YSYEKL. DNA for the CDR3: TGCGCCAGCAGCCGCACTAGCGGTCTCAATGAGCAGTTCTTC. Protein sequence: CASSRTSGLNEQFF.

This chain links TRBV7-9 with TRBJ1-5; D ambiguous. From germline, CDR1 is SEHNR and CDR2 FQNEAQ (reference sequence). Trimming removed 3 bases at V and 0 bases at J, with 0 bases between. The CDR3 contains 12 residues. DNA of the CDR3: TGTGCCAGCAGCTTTAGCAATCAGCCCCAGCATTTT. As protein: CASSFSNQPQHF.